Below, 11 T cell receptor beta chains from the same sample are listed, as sequenced in a study of CD8 T cells in Susac syndrome. The authors reverse transcribed roughly 0.5 to 1 ug RNA with random hexamers. TCRdb itself ran the immunoSEQ multiplex PCR reads through MiXCR, one entry per CDR3 protein. In the table there are about 110,000 distinct CDR3 sequences, roughly 95% of which are singletons. The sample consisted of CD4+ T cells from PBMCs. The source is a human donor in good health.

This chain uses TRBV2 with TRBJ2-3; D is unclear. Trimming removed 1 base from V and 4 bases from J, with 15 bases in between. This CDR3 contains 16 residues. From germline, CDR1 is SNHLY and CDR2 FYNNEI. CDR3 coding DNA: TGTGCCAGCAGTGAAGTCCATCCGAGACCCGCAGATACGCAGTATTTT. Its protein is CASSEVHPRPADTQYF.

V and J are TRBV6-5 and TRBJ2-1; no definite D call. V gave up 0 bases and J gave up 10 bases, with 16 bases separating them. CDR1 is MNHEY and CDR2 is SVGAGI in the germline V gene. This CDR3 region has 15 residues. This chain's CDR3 is CASSYSIGPTREQFF. The CDR3, as DNA: TGTGCCAGCAGTTACTCTATAGGGCCCACCCGGGAGCAGTTCTTC.

The CDR3 region is CASSDGGGKNYGYTF. The CDR3 nucleotides are TGTGCCAGCAGTGACGGCGGAGGAAAGAACTATGGCTACACCTTC. This chain uses TRBV6-1 with TRBJ1-2, with D hard to call. Trimming removed 3 bases at V and 2 bases at J, with 13 bases between. The CDR3 length is 15 residues. Per the germline V gene, CDR1 is MNHNS and CDR2 is SASEGT.

This chain uses TRBV9 with TRBJ2-2, with D hard to call. Trimming left V 2 bases short and J 4 bases short, with 6 bases between. CDR1 and CDR2 (germline): SGDLS, YYNGEE. This CDR3 has 13 amino acids. CDR3 loop: CASSVHSTGELFF. The CDR3 DNA reads as TGTGCCAGCAGCGTCCACAGCACCGGGGAGCTGTTTTTT.

In its sample, this clonotype was seen once. The chain links TRBV7-9 to TRBJ1-2; TRBD1 is a possible D gene (5 bases). From germline, CDR1 is SEHNR and CDR2 FQNEAQ (reference sequence). V lost 5 bases to trimming and J lost 5 bases, with 18 bases between them. The CDR3 consists of 15 residues. The CDR3: CASSRSGTRDYGYTF. The CDR3 DNA reads as TGTGCCAGCAGCCGGTCCGGGACGAGGGATTATGGCTACACCTTC.

This chain uses TRBV27 with TRBJ2-7; TRBD1 matches 7 bases. This CDR3 has 17 amino acids. CDR1 and CDR2 from the germline V gene are MNHEY and SMNVEV (reference sequence). Trimming cost V 0 bases and J 1 base; bases outside gene matches: 9. The CDR3 is CASSLSGTALISYEQYF. CDR3 sequence (DNA): TGTGCCAGCAGTTTATCGGGGACAGCCCTTATTTCCTACGAGCAGTACTTC.

The CDR3 DNA reads as TGTGCCAGCAATCGGGGGGCCGGGAGCGAGCAGTACTTC. Translating gives CASNRGAGSEQYF. J is TRBJ2-7 and V is TRBV6-2 or TRBV6-3, with a tentative D call TRBD2 (7 bases). Trimming stripped 7 bases from V and 6 bases from J, with 16 bases between. From germline, CDR1 is MNHEY and CDR2 SVGEGT. CDR3 length equals 13 residues.

This rearrangement joins TRBV7-2 to TRBJ2-7, with D possibly matching TRBD2 (6 bases). CDR1 and CDR2 from the germline V gene are SGHTA and FQGNSA. Trimming pared 9 bases from V and 2 bases from J, leaving 11 bases between. This CDR3 is built from 12 residues. The chain's CDR3 is CASRRETYEQYF. For the CDR3, the DNA is TGTGCCAGTAGGCGGGAAACCTACGAGCAGTACTTC.

The chain uses TRBV6-5 and TRBJ2-3; D possibly corresponds to TRBD1 (6 bases). The V gene lost 4 bases and the J gene lost 4 bases, with 18 bases spanning the gap. The CDR3 totals 16 residues. Germline loops: CDR1 MNHEY, CDR2 SVGAGI. As DNA, the CDR3 is TGTGCCAGCAGTTCCGCAGGGGTAATAGCTCCAGATACGCAGTATTTT. This encodes CASSSAGVIAPDTQYF.

The gene calls are TRBV20-1 and TRBJ1-2; 7 positions agree with TRBD1. Germline V gene lookup returns CDR1 DFQATT and CDR2 SNEGSKA (reference sequence). The CDR3 has 14 residues. The V gene end was trimmed by 2 bases and the J gene end by 4 bases; junction bases not matched to a gene: 7. CDR3 loop: CSARRQGGGYGYTF. CDR3 DNA sequence: TGCAGTGCTAGACGACAGGGAGGCGGCTATGGCTACACCTTC.

The CDR3 spells CSVDGLAGSYEQYF. The DNA of the CDR3 is TGCAGCGTTGATGGACTAGCGGGATCCTACGAGCAGTACTTC. The rearrangement uses TRBV29-1 and TRBJ2-7; 12 bases fit TRBD2. The CDR3 has 14 amino acids. Germline assignment: CDR1 SQVTM and CDR2 ANQGSEA. The ends lost 3 bases at V and 1 base at J; junction bases unmatched: 1.